Listed below are T cell receptor beta chains from one sample, sequenced in a study of cytomegalovirus exposure and HLA in healthy donors. Using immunoSEQ multiplex PCR, the repertoire was profiled, and TCRdb retains in-frame clones only, with some absent. The sample holds around 150,000 clones; more than 70% are singletons and the top ten take about 3.4%. Source material: PBMCs. The receptor source for this set is a man in his forties or fifties in good health and CMV-seronegative. Both conserved end residues are part of each CDR3. The D gene is left open where the match is weak. For some rows the clone size is stated as once, few or many, or as a class when expanded; others skip it.

TRBV5-1,.,TRBJ2-1,TRBD2,CASSLAGSSYNEQFF,TGCGCCAGCAGCCTAGCGGGTAGCTCCTACAATGAGCAGTTCTTC
TRBV21-1,.,TRBJ2-2,.,CASPMGTASNTGELFF,TGTGCCAGCCCGATGGGGACAGCCTCGAACACCGGGGAGCTGTTTTTT
TRBV5-4,.,TRBJ2-7,TRBD2,CASSLMLAGAGEQYF,TGTGCCAGCAGCTTGATGTTAGCGGGAGCGGGGGAGCAGTACTTC
TRBV6-1,.,TRBJ1-1,.,CASSARQEPTEAFF,TGTGCCAGCAGTGCAAGACAGGAGCCCACTGAAGCTTTCTTT
TRBV5-1,.,TRBJ1-3,.,CASSLGGTTGGNTIYF,TGCGCCAGCAGCTTGGGGGGAACAACGGGAGGAAACACCATATATTTT
TRBV6-1,.,TRBJ2-7,.,CVSRPGLVYEQYF,TGTGTCAGCAGACCGGGGTTAGTCTACGAGCAGTACTTC
TRBV28,few,TRBJ1-2,TRBD1,CAMSTGALSYGYTF,TGTGCCATGTCAACAGGGGCTTTAAGCTATGGCTACACCTTC
TRBV5-1,.,TRBJ1-6,TRBD1,CASSSDREGSPLHF,TGCGCCAGCAGCTCTGACAGGGAAGGTTCACCCCTCCACTTT
TRBV19,few,TRBJ1-5,TRBD1,CASSIDTSKGAYSNQPQHF,TGTGCCAGTAGTATAGACACATCAAAGGGGGCTTATAGCAATCAGCCCCAGCATTTT
TRBV11-3,few,TRBJ2-1,TRBD2,CASRGGYNEQFF,TGTGCCAGCAGGGGGGGGTACAATGAGCAGTTCTTC
TRBV10-3,.,TRBJ2-3,TRBD1,CAISSRQGRADTQYF,TGTGCCATCAGTTCGAGACAGGGTCGAGCAGATACGCAGTATTTT
TRBV11-3,.,TRBJ1-6,TRBD1,CASSPWTGENSPLHF,TGTGCCAGCAGCCCCTGGACAGGGGAGAATTCACCCCTCCACTTT
TRBV7-9,few,TRBJ2-1,.,CASSPSSVSEQFF,TGTGCCAGCAGCCCTAGCTCGGTATCTGAGCAGTTCTTC
TRBV6-1,.,TRBJ1-2,TRBD1,CASTSGGESGYTF,TGTGCCAGCACCTCAGGGGGCGAGAGTGGCTACACCTTC
TRBV7-2,.,TRBJ2-5,TRBD2,CASSLARTSGTQYF,TGTGCCAGCAGCTTAGCTCGGACTAGCGGGACCCAGTACTTC
TRBV4-2,.,TRBJ1-1,.,CASSQEGGRTEAFF,TGTGCCAGCAGCCAAGAAGGGGGACGCACTGAAGCTTTCTTT
TRBV29-1,.,TRBJ2-7,.,CSVELQSYEQYF,TGCAGCGTTGAGCTACAGAGCTACGAGCAGTACTTC
TRBV19,few,TRBJ1-1,TRBD1,CASTVGGSTEAFF,TGTGCCAGTACGGTAGGGGGCTCTACTGAAGCTTTCTTT
TRBV7-9,.,TRBJ1-2,.,CASNTAGYGYTF,TGTGCCAGCAACACGGCGGGGTATGGCTACACCTTC
TRBV7-2,.,TRBJ2-7,TRBD1,CASSLADRVVGEEQYF,TGTGCCAGCAGCTTAGCGGACAGGGTCGTTGGGGAGGAGCAGTACTTC
TRBV29-1,.,TRBJ1-2,.,CSVVGGNSFLDYGYTF,TGCAGCGTTGTAGGGGGAAACTCTTTTTTAGACTATGGCTACACCTTC
TRBV30,.,TRBJ2-3,.,CAWRGSGGADTQYF,TGTGCCTGGAGAGGTAGCGGTGGGGCGGATACGCAGTATTTT
TRBV12-5,once,TRBJ1-2,TRBD1,CASGLFTGDDYGYTF,TGTGCTAGTGGTTTGTTTACAGGGGACGACTATGGCTACACCTTC
TRBV5-1,once,TRBJ1-6,.,CASSLAARSPLHF,TGCGCCAGCAGCTTGGCTGCCAGGTCGCCCCTCCACTTT
TRBV29-1,.,TRBJ2-1,.,CSVEGQETYNEQFF,TGCAGCGTTGAAGGGCAGGAAACTTACAATGAGCAGTTCTTC
TRBV9,.,TRBJ1-5,TRBD1,CASSVVGRGDQPQHF,TGTGCCAGCAGCGTAGTTGGCAGGGGGGATCAGCCCCAGCATTTT
TRBV5-4,.,TRBJ2-2,TRBD2,CASSLGGGLGSGELFF,TGTGCCAGCAGCTTGGGAGGGGGACTAGGCAGCGGGGAGCTGTTTTTT
TRBV13,.,TRBJ2-2,TRBD2,CASSFSPSGIGGELFF,TGTGCCAGCAGCTTTTCTCCTAGCGGGATCGGCGGGGAGCTGTTTTTT
TRBV5-4,.,TRBJ2-7,.,CASSLGLVTSYEQYF,TGTGCCAGCAGCTTGGGACTAGTAACCTCCTACGAGCAGTACTTC
TRBV4-3,few,TRBJ2-7,.,CASSPTIQGFSYEQYF,TGCGCCAGCAGCCCTACGATTCAGGGGTTCTCCTACGAGCAGTACTTC
TRBV5-1,.,TRBJ2-1,.,CASSLIAQGRAFTYNEQFF,TGCGCCAGCAGCTTGATCGCACAGGGTCGGGCCTTTACCTACAATGAGCAGTTCTTC
TRBV28,.,TRBJ1-2,.,CASGAPLGYTF,TGTGCCAGTGGGGCCCCCCTTGGCTACACCTTC
TRBV19,.,TRBJ2-7,.,CASSGAGYEQYF,TGTGCCAGCTCTGGGGCCGGGTACGAGCAGTACTTC
TRBV5-6,once,TRBJ2-3,.,CASSLWGGASTDTQYF,TGTGCCAGCAGCTTGTGGGGCGGGGCTAGCACAGATACGCAGTATTTT
TRBV30,once,TRBJ2-5,.,CAWSVQGTLGAQYF,TGTGCCTGGAGTGTACAGGGAACTTTAGGGGCCCAGTACTTC
TRBV7-9,.,TRBJ1-5,.,CASGLGGPNQPQHF,TGTGCCAGCGGGCTAGGAGGCCCCAATCAGCCCCAGCATTTT
TRBV14,.,TRBJ2-2,TRBD2,CASSQGLARELFF,TGTGCCAGCAGCCAAGGACTAGCCCGCGAGCTGTTTTTT
TRBV29-1,.,TRBJ1-2,.,CSVEALRVDGYTF,TGCAGCGTTGAAGCCCTCAGGGTGGATGGCTACACCTTC
TRBV5-1,.,TRBJ2-7,.,CASSLSPTATYEQYF,TGCGCCAGCAGCTTAAGCCCGACAGCCACCTACGAGCAGTACTTC
TRBV6-6,.,TRBJ2-7,TRBD2,CASSGAGGLYEQYF,TGTGCCAGCAGTGGGGCGGGAGGTCTCTACGAGCAGTACTTC
TRBV19,few,TRBJ1-2,.,CASSMEGGNYGYTF,TGTGCCAGTAGTATGGAGGGTGGGAACTATGGCTACACCTTC
TRBV5-5,.,TRBJ2-3,TRBD2,CASSGSGGAVYTDTQYF,TGTGCCAGCAGCGGTAGCGGGGGGGCCGTCTACACAGATACGCAGTATTTT
TRBV27,.,TRBJ2-5,.,CASSPRRGGFQETQYF,TGTGCCAGCAGTCCCCGAAGAGGCGGGTTCCAAGAGACCCAGTACTTC
TRBV6-5,.,TRBJ1-1,.,CASSYSRDLNTEAFF,TGTGCCAGCAGTTACTCGCGGGACCTGAACACTGAAGCTTTCTTT
TRBV4-1,.,TRBJ2-7,TRBD2,CASSLTSGGNEQYF,TGCGCCAGCAGCCTGACTAGCGGGGGAAACGAGCAGTACTTC
TRBV27,.,TRBJ2-3,TRBD2,CASSLSAGGTQYF,TGTGCCAGCAGTTTATCGGCGGGAGGTACGCAGTATTTT
TRBV5-1,.,TRBJ2-3,TRBD2,CASSLWSSGANTDTQYF,TGCGCCAGCAGCCTGTGGTCCAGCGGGGCAAACACAGATACGCAGTATTTT
TRBV28,.,TRBJ1-3,.,CASSRPTGRSGNTIYF,TGTGCCAGCAGCCGCCCGACAGGACGCTCTGGAAACACCATATATTTT
TRBV15,.,TRBJ2-1,TRBD2,CATSDRLAGAWNEQFF,TGTGCCACCAGCGACCGACTAGCGGGAGCGTGGAATGAGCAGTTCTTC
TRBV30,few,TRBJ2-5,TRBD1,CAPIRGQTQYF,TGTGCCCCCATCAGGGGGCAGACCCAGTACTTC
TRBV7-2,.,TRBJ2-3,.,CASSQGPGTGRADTQYF,TGTGCCAGCAGCCAGGGGCCGGGCACTGGGCGAGCAGATACGCAGTATTTT
TRBV7-2,.,TRBJ1-4,TRBD1,CASSLRDRGTNEKLFF,TGTGCCAGCAGCTTAAGGGACAGGGGAACTAATGAAAAACTGTTTTTT
TRBV30,.,TRBJ2-3,.,CAWSVSRSSGDTQYF,TGTGCCTGGAGTGTATCCCGGTCATCTGGAGATACGCAGTATTTT
TRBV7-7,once,TRBJ2-7,.,CASSMDTSYEQYF,TGTGCCAGCAGCATGGACACGTCCTACGAGCAGTACTTC
TRBV29-1,once,TRBJ2-1,TRBD1,CSVHPDRGLGEQFF,TGCAGCGTTCATCCCGACAGGGGGCTTGGTGAGCAGTTCTTC
TRBV7-9,.,TRBJ2-3,.,CASSLGGYPGADTQYF,TGTGCCAGCAGCTTAGGGGGGTATCCAGGGGCGGATACGCAGTATTTT